This T cell receptor beta chain was sequenced during a study of blood T cell repertoires in COVID-19. The method was immunoSEQ multiplex PCR; TCRdb's version includes in-frame clones alone and lacks a portion of them. Here the sample spans some 240,000 clones, 75% to 90% being singletons. Per germline, CDR1 GTSNPN and CDR2 SVGIG (reference sequence). The CDR3 covers 15 residues. Sequencing used PBMCs or T cells enriched from blood (not recorded which). This TCR was sampled from a woman aged 35 to 49 who had been exposed to COVID-19. The gene calls are TRBV30 and TRBJ1-5; D gene uncertain. The CDR3 protein is CAFSRGGESNQPQHF. The CDR3, as DNA: TGTGCTTTCTCACGCGGAGGAGAGAGCAATCAGCCCCAGCATTTT.